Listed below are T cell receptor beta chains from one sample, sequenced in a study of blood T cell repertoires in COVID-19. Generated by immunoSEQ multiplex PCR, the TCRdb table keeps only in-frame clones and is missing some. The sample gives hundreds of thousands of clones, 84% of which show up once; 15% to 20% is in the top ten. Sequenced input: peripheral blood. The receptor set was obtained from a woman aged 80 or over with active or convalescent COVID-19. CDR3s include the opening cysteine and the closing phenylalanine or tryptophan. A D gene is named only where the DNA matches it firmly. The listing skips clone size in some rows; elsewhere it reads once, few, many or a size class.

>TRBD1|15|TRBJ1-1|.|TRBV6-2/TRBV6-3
CASSEQGALETEAFF
TGTGCCAGCAGCGAACAGGGGGCGCTTGAAACTGAAGCTTTCTTT
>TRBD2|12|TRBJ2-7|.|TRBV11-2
CASSYGLAVGYF
TGTGCCAGCAGCTATGGACTAGCGGTCGGGTACTTC
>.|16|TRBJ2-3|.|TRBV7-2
CASSYGQSTYTDTQYF
TGTGCCAGCAGCTACGGACAAAGTACTTACACAGATACGCAGTATTTT
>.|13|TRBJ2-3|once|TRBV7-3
CASSLGGSDTQYF
TGTGCCAGCAGCTTAGGTGGGAGTGATACGCAGTATTTT
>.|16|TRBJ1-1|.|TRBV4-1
CASSQDQGLKNTEAFF
TGCGCCAGCAGCCAAGATCAGGGACTCAAGAACACTGAAGCTTTCTTT
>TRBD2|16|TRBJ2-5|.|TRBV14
CASSRRLAGPQETQYF
TGTGCCAGCAGCCGGCGACTAGCGGGCCCACAAGAGACCCAGTACTTC
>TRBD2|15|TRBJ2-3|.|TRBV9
CASSVASGSTDTQYF
TGTGCCAGCAGCGTAGCTAGCGGGAGCACAGATACGCAGTATTTT
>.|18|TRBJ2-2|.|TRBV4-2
CASSQVKTGDWGSGELFF
TGTGCCAGCAGCCAAGTTAAGACGGGAGACTGGGGGAGCGGGGAGCTGTTTTTT
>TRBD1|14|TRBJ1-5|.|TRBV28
CASSLSGGHQPQHF
TGTGCCAGCAGTTTATCAGGGGGTCATCAGCCCCAGCATTTT
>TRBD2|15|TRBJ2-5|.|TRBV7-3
CASSLTAGGHETQYF
TGTGCCAGCAGCTTAACTGCGGGGGGGCACGAGACCCAGTACTTC
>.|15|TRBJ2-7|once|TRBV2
CASIGNRARNYEQYF
TGTGCCAGCATTGGGAACAGGGCACGAAACTACGAGCAGTACTTC
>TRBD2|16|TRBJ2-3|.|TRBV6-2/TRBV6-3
CASSYPAGGLGDTQYF
TGTGCCAGCAGTTACCCAGCGGGGGGGCTGGGGGATACGCAGTATTTT
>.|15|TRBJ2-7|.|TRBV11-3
CASSQRAFLTKEQYF
TGTGCCAGCAGCCAGAGGGCCTTCCTTACGAAAGAGCAGTACTTC
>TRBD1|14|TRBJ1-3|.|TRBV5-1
CASSLQGSGDTIYF
TGCGCCAGCAGCTTACAGGGGTCGGGTGACACCATATATTTT
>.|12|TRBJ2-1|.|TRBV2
CASFDTGNEQFF
TGTGCCAGCTTCGACACAGGTAATGAGCAGTTCTTC
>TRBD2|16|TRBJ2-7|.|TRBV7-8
CASSPGTSGSKYEQYF
TGTGCCAGCAGCCCAGGGACTAGCGGGAGCAAGTACGAGCAGTACTTC
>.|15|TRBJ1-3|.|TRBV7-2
CASSTGGASGNTIYF
TGTGCCAGCAGCACGGGTGGGGCTTCTGGAAACACCATATATTTT
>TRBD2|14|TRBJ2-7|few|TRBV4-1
CASSPGLAGHEQYF
TGCGCCAGCAGCCCGGGACTAGCGGGCCACGAGCAGTACTTC
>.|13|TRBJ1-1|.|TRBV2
CASSEGRGTEAFF
TGTGCCAGCAGTGAGGGGAGGGGCACTGAAGCTTTCTTT
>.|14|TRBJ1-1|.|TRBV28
CASSLGRAGTEAFF
TGTGCCAGCAGTTTAGGGCGGGCCGGTACTGAAGCTTTCTTT
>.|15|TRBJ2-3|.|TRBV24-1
CATSDFGQGPDTQYF
TGTGCCACCAGTGATTTTGGGCAGGGTCCAGATACGCAGTATTTT
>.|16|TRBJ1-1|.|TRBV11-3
CASSVVPALRNTEAFF
TGTGCCAGCAGCGTCGTTCCCGCGCTACGGAACACTGAAGCTTTCTTT
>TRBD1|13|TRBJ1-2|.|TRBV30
CAWTTGINYGYTF
TGTGCCTGGACGACAGGGATTAACTATGGCTACACCTTC
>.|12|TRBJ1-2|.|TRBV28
CASRSTGYGYTF
TGTGCCAGCAGGTCTACAGGGTATGGCTACACCTTC
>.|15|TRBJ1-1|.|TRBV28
CASSQPRGMNTEAFF
TGTGCCAGCAGCCAGCCCAGGGGCATGAACACTGAAGCTTTCTTT
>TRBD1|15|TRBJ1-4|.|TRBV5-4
CASSLGGQDNEKLFF
TGTGCCAGCAGCTTGGGGGGACAGGATAATGAAAAACTGTTTTTT
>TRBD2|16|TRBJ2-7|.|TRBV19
CASTINGGGIQGEQYF
TGTGCCAGTACCATTAATGGGGGGGGGATTCAAGGCGAGCAGTACTTC
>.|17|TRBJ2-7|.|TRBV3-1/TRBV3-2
CASSYDPRLVVYYEQYF
TGTGCCAGCAGCTACGACCCGAGACTAGTTGTATACTACGAGCAGTACTTC
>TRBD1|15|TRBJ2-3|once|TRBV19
CASSISQGDQDTQYF
TGTGCCAGTAGTATCAGCCAGGGGGACCAAGATACGCAGTATTTT
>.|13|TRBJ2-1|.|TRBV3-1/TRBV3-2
CASSQDWGHKQFF
TGTGCCAGCAGCCAAGATTGGGGGCACAAGCAGTTCTTC
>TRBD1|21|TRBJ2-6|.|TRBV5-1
CASSLGITGTGVMAGANVLTF
TGCGCCAGCAGCTTGGGGATAACCGGGACAGGGGTAATGGCTGGGGCCAACGTCCTGACTTTC
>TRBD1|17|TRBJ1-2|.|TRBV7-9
CASSLYSPGQQHYGYTF
TGTGCCAGCAGCTTATATTCCCCGGGACAGCAACACTATGGCTACACCTTC
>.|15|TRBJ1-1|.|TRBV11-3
CASSLGRGRGTEAFF
TGTGCCAGCAGCTTGGGGAGGGGCAGGGGCACTGAAGCTTTCTTT
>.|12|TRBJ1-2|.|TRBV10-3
CAISPQNYGYTF
TGTGCCATCAGTCCGCAGAACTATGGCTACACCTTC
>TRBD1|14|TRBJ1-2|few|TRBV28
CASETSGTAVGYTF
TGTGCCAGCGAGACGTCTGGGACAGCCGTTGGCTACACCTTC
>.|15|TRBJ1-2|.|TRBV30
CAWRSKAASFPGYTF
TGTGCCTGGAGGTCAAAGGCGGCTTCCTTCCCTGGCTACACCTTC
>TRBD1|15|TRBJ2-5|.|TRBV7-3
CASSRTGQGRETQYF
TGTGCCAGCAGCCGGACAGGACAGGGACGAGAGACCCAGTACTTC
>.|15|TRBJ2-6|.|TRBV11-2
CASSYRTTGANVLTF
TGTGCCAGCAGCTATAGGACAACTGGGGCCAACGTCCTGACTTTC
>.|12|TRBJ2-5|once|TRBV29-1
CSVEGLGETQYF
TGCAGCGTTGAAGGGTTGGGCGAGACCCAGTACTTC
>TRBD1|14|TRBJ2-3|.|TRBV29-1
CSVLDRGRTDTQYF
TGCAGCGTTCTTGACAGGGGGCGCACAGATACGCAGTATTTT
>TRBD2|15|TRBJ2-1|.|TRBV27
CASSSGLAGLDEQFF
TGTGCCAGCAGTTCCGGACTAGCGGGGCTCGATGAGCAGTTCTTC
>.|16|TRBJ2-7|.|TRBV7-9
CASSHSSPSLGYEQYF
TGTGCCAGCAGCCACAGCTCCCCCTCACTGGGCTACGAGCAGTACTTC
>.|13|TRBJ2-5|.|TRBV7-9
CASSFGTQETQYF
TGTGCCAGCAGCTTTGGGACACAAGAGACCCAGTACTTC
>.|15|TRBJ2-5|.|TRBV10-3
CAISERQGWAETQYF
TGTGCCATCAGTGAGCGGCAGGGGTGGGCAGAGACCCAGTACTTC
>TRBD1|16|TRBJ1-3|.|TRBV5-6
CASSRIPGQGGNTIYF
TGTGCCAGCAGCAGGATTCCGGGACAGGGGGGAAACACCATATATTTT
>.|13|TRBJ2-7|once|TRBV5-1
CASSLLVGSEQYF
TGCGCCAGCAGCTTGTTAGTGGGCTCCGAGCAGTACTTC
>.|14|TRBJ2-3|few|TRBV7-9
CASTGRGSTDTQYF
TGTGCCAGCACGGGGCGGGGAAGCACAGATACGCAGTATTTT
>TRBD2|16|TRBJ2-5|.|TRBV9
CASSATLAGGGETQYF
TGTGCCAGCAGCGCGACTCTAGCGGGAGGCGGAGAGACCCAGTACTTC
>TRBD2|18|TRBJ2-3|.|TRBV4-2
CASSQDTGAGGPRNTQYF
TGTGCCAGCAGCCAAGATACGGGAGCGGGGGGCCCGAGGAATACGCAGTATTTT
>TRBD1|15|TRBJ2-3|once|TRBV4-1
CASSQDRDPTDTQYF
TGCGCCAGCAGCCAGGACAGGGACCCCACAGATACGCAGTATTTT
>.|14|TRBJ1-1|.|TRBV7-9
CASSLVQMNTEAFF
TGTGCCAGCAGCTTGGTCCAGATGAACACTGAAGCTTTCTTT
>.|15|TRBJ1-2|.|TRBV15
CATSRVPGMEDGYTF
TGTGCCACCAGCAGAGTTCCGGGAATGGAGGATGGCTACACCTTC
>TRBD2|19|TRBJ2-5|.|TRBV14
CASSHRTSGRTLLMQTQYF
TGTGCCAGCAGCCACCGGACTAGCGGGAGAACGCTCCTTATGCAGACCCAGTACTTC